This passage covers 14 T cell receptor beta chains from one sample sequenced in a study of T cell clones after liver transplantation. This table comes from immunoSEQ multiplex PCR, and its TCRdb copy is limited to in-frame clones, with some not included. The sample consists of around 110,000 clones, approximately 90% of them appearing once. The specimen was CD4+ T cells from blood, collected 12 months after liver transplant. These receptors were obtained from a human patient who received a liver transplant. Some of these T cells may belong to the graft donor.

This sequence joins TRBV7-9 and TRBJ2-1, with D perhaps matching TRBD1 or TRBD2 (5 bases each). V gave up 4 bases and J gave up 7 bases, with 17 bases separating them. CDR1 and CDR2 (germline): SEHNR, FQNEAQ (reference sequence). The CDR3 extends over 15 amino acids. CDR3 sequence: CASSSPGRERNEQFF. The CDR3 DNA is TGTGCCAGCAGCTCCCCGGGACGGGAAAGGAATGAGCAGTTCTTC.

The chain uses TRBV9 and TRBJ2-7, with a tentative D call TRBD2 (5 bases). The CDR3 is made up of 13 amino acids. V was cut by 0 bases and J by 1 base, with 5 bases left in between. CDR1 and CDR2 from the germline V gene are SGDLS and YYNGEE. CDR3 region: CASSVGTSYEQYF. Here the CDR3 DNA reads TGTGCCAGCAGCGTAGGGACTTCCTACGAGCAGTACTTC.

This clone was detected only once. The V gene is TRBV5-1, the J gene TRBJ2-3; D remains ambiguous. The germline V gene encodes CDR1 SGHRS and CDR2 YFSETQ. The V end was cut by 0 bases, the J end by 0 bases, with 11 bases between. This CDR3 contains 16 residues. CDR3 residues: CASSLDSRTSTDTQYF. The CDR3 DNA is TGCGCCAGCAGCTTGGATTCCCGTACTAGCACAGATACGCAGTATTTT.

This chain connects TRBV18 to TRBJ2-5; tentative D call: TRBD1 (7 bases). Germline V CDR1 and CDR2: KGHSH, LQKENI. V shed 0 bases and J shed 5 bases, with 22 bases lying between them. CDR3 length equals 18 residues. The CDR3: CASSPPGWRDSGGETQYF. The CDR3 nucleotides are TGTGCCAGCTCACCACCGGGTTGGCGGGACAGCGGTGGGGAGACCCAGTACTTC.

The rearrangement links TRBV7-2 to TRBJ2-3, with D hard to call. Trimming cost V 5 bases and J 1 base, with 7 bases left between them. The V gene's germline CDR1 is SGHTA and CDR2 FQGNSA. The length of the CDR3 is 13 residues. CDR3 protein: CASSPHRTDTQYF. CDR3 DNA: TGTGCCAGCAGCCCACACCGCACAGATACGCAGTATTTT.

The chain uses TRBV11-2 and TRBJ1-2; possibly TRBD1 for D (6 bases). Looked up from germline, CDR1 is SGHAT and CDR2 is FQNNGV. Between the trimmed V and J ends, which lost 5 bases and 3 bases, there was a span of 10 bases. The CDR3 is 13 residues long. Here the CDR3 reads CASSRSGDYGYTF. DNA for the CDR3: TGTGCCAGCAGCCGGTCAGGGGACTATGGCTACACCTTC.

The chain recombines TRBV28 with TRBJ2-5; 16 bases map to TRBD2. Germline loops: CDR1 MDHEN, CDR2 SYDVKM. V was clipped by 3 bases and J by 4 bases; unmatched bases: 8. The CDR3 length is 18 residues. CDR3 in DNA: TGTGCCAGCAGTTTTGGGGGGACTAGCGGGAGGGCCGTAGAGACCCAGTACTTC. Amino acids: CASSFGGTSGRAVETQYF.

The chain couples TRBV7-9 to TRBJ1-4, with D perhaps TRBD1 (5 bases). CDR3 length: 14 residues. Germline-derived CDR1 and CDR2 are SEHNR and FQNEAQ (reference sequence). Trimming cost V 5 bases and J 0 bases, with 7 bases left between them. In DNA, the CDR3 is TGTGCCAGCAGCCCGGGGGCAACTAATGAAAAACTGTTTTTT. Its protein is CASSPGATNEKLFF.

Concerning this clone: This same CDR3 is encoded by further DNA sequences in the sample. V is TRBV5-1 and J is TRBJ1-4; D may be TRBD1 (6 bases). The germline V and J ends were trimmed by 0 bases and 1 base, with 7 bases remaining between them. In germline, CDR1 is SGHRS, CDR2 YFSETQ. The CDR3 spans 15 residues. CDR3 DNA sequence: TGCGCCAGCAGCTTGGAGACAGGAACTAATGAAAAACTGTTTTTT. Protein product: CASSLETGTNEKLFF.

This chain connects TRBV5-1 to TRBJ2-2; TRBD2 aligns across 8 bases. CDR1 SGHRS and CDR2 YFSETQ come from the germline V gene. This CDR3 spans 17 amino acids. V shed 0 bases, J shed 7 bases, and the junction held 11 bases outside the gene matches. The CDR3 bases are TGCGCCAGCAGCTTGGTACCGGGAGGGGTTTCCGGCGGGGAGCTGTTTTTT. It codes for CASSLVPGGVSGGELFF.

This clone was counted a single time. The V and J genes are TRBV11-3 and TRBJ2-2; D not certain. This CDR3 comprises 13 residues. The germline gives CDR1 SGHNT, CDR2 YENEEA. V shed 3 bases and J shed 4 bases, with 6 bases lying between them. This chain's CDR3 is CASSFLSTGELFF. The CDR3 DNA is TGTGCCAGCAGCTTTTTGAGCACCGGGGAGCTGTTTTTT.

This rearrangement joins TRBV11-3 to TRBJ2-2; maybe TRBD1 (5 bases). The germline CDR1 and CDR2 sequences are SGHNT and YENEEA. The CDR3 runs to 16 residues. V lost 6 bases to trimming and J lost 1 base, with 15 bases between them. CDR3 loop: CASRTYAGLNTGELFF. Here the CDR3 DNA reads TGTGCCAGCAGAACCTATGCAGGGCTGAACACCGGGGAGCTGTTTTTT.

This clone was recorded only once. V and J are TRBV6-1 and TRBJ1-1, with unresolved D. In germline, CDR1 is MNHNS, CDR2 SASEGT. Deletions cut 0 bases from V and 2 bases from J, with 7 bases between. The CDR3 length is 14 residues. Written as DNA, the CDR3 is TGTGCCAGCAGTGAAGCGGGGAGCAACACTGAAGCTTTCTTT. Protein product: CASSEAGSNTEAFF.

V usage is TRBV27 and J usage is TRBJ2-3, with D possibly being TRBD1 or TRBD2 (7 bases each). The germline V and J ends were trimmed by 7 bases and 6 bases, with 26 bases remaining between them. The CDR3 extends over 17 amino acids. CDR1 is MNHEY, CDR2 SMNVEV, per germline (reference sequence). The DNA for the CDR3 is TGTGCCAGCAACCAAGAGGGGGCTACTAGCGTGGCGGATACGCAGTATTTT. Translating gives CASNQEGATSVADTQYF.